This T cell receptor (beta chain) was recovered during a study of T-cell reconstitution after alpha-beta-depleted transplantation in children. Per the germline V gene, CDR1 is SGHDN and CDR2 is FVKESK. This CDR3 comprises 14 residues. V lost 0 bases and J lost 6, with 9 bases in between. TCRbeta library construction was performed incorporating unique molecular identifiers. MiXCR was run by TCRdb on the PCR reads, yielding one entry per CDR3 protein. The sample consists of around 600,000 distinct CDR3 sequences, approximately 10% of them appearing once. The V call is TRBV14, the J call TRBJ1-5, with D hard to call. The sequence was obtained from a human donor who donated a stem cell graft to a child with acute myeloid leukemia. The specimen was PBMCs from the stem cell graft donor, collected from the stem cell graft. In DNA form, the CDR3 reads TGTGCCAGCAGCCAAGAATGTATAGGTCAGCCCCAGCATTTT. Protein sequence: CASSQECIGQPQHF.